These T cell receptor beta chains were read from a single sample in a study of blood T cell repertoires in COVID-19. Some clones are missing from TCRdb's copy, which holds only in-frame ones; the method was immunoSEQ multiplex PCR. The sample lists 200,000 to 250,000 clones, approximately 87% occurring once. The sequenced sample consisted of PBMCs or T cells enriched from blood (not recorded which). The receptor set was obtained from a woman between 50 and 59 years old in a cohort exposed to, infected with or recovered from COVID-19 (not recorded which). The CDR3 runs from the conserved cysteine through the conserved F or W. The D gene is left open where the match is weak. Size values are once, few and many counts, or a class for expanded clones, and some rows have none.

D,V,size,J,CDR3,DNA
TRBD1,TRBV29-1,-,TRBJ1-1,CSVVYRDRGEAFF,TGCAGCGTCGTATACCGGGACAGGGGTGAAGCTTTCTTT
-,TRBV3-1/TRBV3-2,-,TRBJ1-1,CASSLSRETEAFF,TGTGCCAGCAGCCTTAGCCGGGAGACTGAAGCTTTCTTT
TRBD1,TRBV28,-,TRBJ1-3,CASSDAGQGYSGNTIYF,TGTGCCAGCAGTGATGCGGGACAGGGATACTCTGGAAACACCATATATTTT
TRBD1,TRBV5-4,-,TRBJ1-1,CASTPKAGGQMNTEAFF,TGTGCCAGCACCCCTAAAGCAGGGGGCCAAATGAACACTGAAGCTTTCTTT
-,TRBV19,-,TRBJ2-7,CASSIEQGYEQYF,TGTGCCAGTAGTATAGAACAGGGATACGAGCAGTACTTC
TRBD1,TRBV19,-,TRBJ1-1,CATFRDRGASTEAFF,TGTGCCACCTTCCGGGACAGGGGCGCTAGTACTGAAGCTTTCTTT
-,TRBV5-5,-,TRBJ2-1,CASSLYSAKGNEQFF,TGTGCCAGCAGCTTATATAGCGCGAAGGGCAATGAGCAGTTCTTC
-,TRBV2,few,TRBJ1-1,CASSVAGLGEAFF,TGTGCCAGCAGTGTGGCGGGACTCGGTGAAGCTTTCTTT
TRBD1,TRBV5-4,-,TRBJ2-1,CASSPQGSYNEQFF,TGTGCCAGCAGCCCACAGGGGTCATACAATGAGCAGTTCTTC
-,TRBV7-9,-,TRBJ2-5,CASSFSRSKETQYF,TGTGCCAGCAGCTTTAGTAGATCCAAGGAGACCCAGTACTTC
-,TRBV10-1,-,TRBJ2-3,CASSRGGPTDTQYF,TGCGCCAGCAGTAGGGGGGGGCCCACAGATACGCAGTATTTT
TRBD1,TRBV28,-,TRBJ1-4,CASSPTGGAGNEKLFF,TGTGCCAGCAGTCCTACAGGGGGCGCGGGTAATGAAAAACTGTTTTTT
-,TRBV7-8,once,TRBJ2-1,CASSLGRGGQKNNEQFF,TGTGCCAGCAGCTTAGGCAGGGGAGGGCAGAAAAATAATGAGCAGTTCTTC
-,TRBV7-3,few,TRBJ2-1,CASSRSGSGGEQFF,TGTGCCAGCAGCCGTAGCGGATCCGGCGGTGAGCAGTTCTTC
TRBD2,TRBV4-1,once,TRBJ2-3,CASSQGTSGGLYTQYF,TGCGCCAGCAGCCAAGGGACTAGCGGTGGACTTTATACGCAGTATTTT
-,TRBV6-4,-,TRBJ1-3,CASSGRSVGNTIYF,TGTGCCAGCAGTGGCAGGTCCGTTGGAAACACCATATATTTT
-,TRBV4-3,-,TRBJ1-2,CASSESTQQLYGYTF,TGCGCCAGCAGCGAAAGCACGCAACAGCTCTATGGCTACACCTTC
TRBD1,TRBV5-6,-,TRBJ1-5,CASIEQGISNQPQHF,TGTGCCAGCATCGAACAGGGGATTAGCAATCAGCCCCAGCATTTT
-,TRBV6-2/TRBV6-3,-,TRBJ2-3,CASSYSKQADTQYF,TGTGCCAGCAGTTACTCTAAACAGGCAGATACGCAGTATTTT
-,TRBV27,-,TRBJ1-1,CASRKGIMNTEAFF,TGTGCCAGCCGTAAGGGGATAATGAACACTGAAGCTTTCTTT
-,TRBV4-2,-,TRBJ2-3,CASSPQGGATQYF,TGTGCCAGCAGCCCACAGGGGGGGGCTACGCAGTATTTT
-,TRBV28,-,TRBJ2-7,CASSLLSEGPGVYEQYF,TGTGCCAGCAGTTTGCTATCGGAGGGGCCGGGGGTCTACGAGCAGTACTTC
TRBD1,TRBV30,-,TRBJ1-6,CAWARQGQVSPLHF,TGTGCCTGGGCAAGACAGGGGCAGGTTTCACCCCTCCACTTT
TRBD1,TRBV5-5,-,TRBJ2-7,CASSLIVGQGEKYF,TGTGCCAGCAGCTTGATAGTGGGACAGGGTGAGAAGTACTTC
TRBD1,TRBV5-4,-,TRBJ1-2,CASTGGDGYTF,TGTGCCAGTACAGGGGGGGATGGCTACACCTTC
TRBD2,TRBV4-3,-,TRBJ2-1,CASSQERASGTNEQFF,TGCGCCAGCAGCCAAGAAAGGGCTAGCGGGACAAATGAGCAGTTCTTC
-,TRBV5-8,-,TRBJ1-6,CASSLTLGGNSPLHF,TGTGCCAGCAGCTTAACTCTGGGAGGGAATTCACCCCTCCACTTT
TRBD1,TRBV5-1,-,TRBJ1-3,CASRAVAGGFRGNGNTIYF,TGCGCCAGCAGAGCGGTCGCAGGGGGCTTTAGGGGAAACGGAAACACCATATATTTT
-,TRBV28,once,TRBJ2-2,CASSSPWRGRAGTGELFF,TGTGCCAGCAGTTCCCCCTGGAGGGGGAGGGCGGGCACCGGGGAGCTGTTTTTT
-,TRBV19,once,TRBJ1-5,CASSIPGAWGPQHF,TGTGCCAGTAGTATACCAGGGGCTTGGGGGCCCCAGCATTTT
-,TRBV28,-,TRBJ1-3,CASSLYVSGNTIYF,TGTGCCAGCAGTTTGTATGTCTCTGGAAACACCATATATTTT
TRBD2,TRBV4-2,-,TRBJ2-3,CASSQLSGGDTQYF,TGTGCCAGCAGCCAACTTAGCGGGGGAGATACGCAGTATTTT
-,TRBV6-5,-,TRBJ2-7,CASSYNYQEGEQYF,TGTGCCAGCAGCTACAACTACCAAGAGGGCGAGCAGTACTTC
-,TRBV3-1/TRBV3-2,-,TRBJ2-2,CASSLQQGPGAGFFPNTGELFF,TGTGCCAGCAGCCTCCAACAGGGTCCCGGGGCGGGTTTCTTCCCGAACACCGGGGAGCTGTTTTTT
-,TRBV7-2,-,TRBJ2-3,CASSLAGLEGDTQYF,TGTGCCAGCAGCTTAGCGGGACTGGAGGGGGATACGCAGTATTTT
TRBD1,TRBV7-2,-,TRBJ1-2,CASSPGGQGYGYTF,TGTGCCAGCAGCCCAGGGGGACAGGGGTATGGCTACACCTTC
-,TRBV29-1,-,TRBJ2-7,CSARTATYEQYF,TGCAGCGCTAGGACAGCCACCTACGAGCAGTACTTC
-,TRBV7-2,-,TRBJ2-3,CASSPRTGYTDTQYF,TGTGCCAGCAGCCCCCGGACTGGGTACACAGATACGCAGTATTTT
TRBD1,TRBV19,-,TRBJ1-5,CASRWTGGLKQPQHF,TGTGCCAGTAGATGGACAGGGGGGTTAAAACAGCCCCAGCATTTT
TRBD1,TRBV30,few,TRBJ1-3,CAWSSQGWTGNTIYF,TGTGCCTGGAGTTCACAGGGGTGGACTGGAAACACCATATATTTT
-,TRBV7-8,-,TRBJ1-2,CASRAGEHYGYTF,TGTGCCAGCAGGGCGGGGGAACACTATGGCTACACCTTC
-,TRBV11-3,-,TRBJ2-7,CASGSSEVGEQYF,TGTGCCAGCGGTAGCTCCGAGGTCGGGGAGCAGTACTTC
-,TRBV25-1,-,TRBJ1-1,CASSESGGMAFF,TGTGCCAGCAGTGAATCTGGAGGGATGGCTTTCTTT
-,TRBV12-1,few,TRBJ1-5,CASCWWGHYQNQPQHF,TGTGCCAGCTGCTGGTGGGGGCACTATCAAAATCAGCCCCAGCATTTT
-,TRBV27,-,TRBJ1-2,CASSSGTLGYTF,TGTGCCAGCAGTTCAGGGACACTCGGCTACACCTTC
-,TRBV18,-,TRBJ1-3,CASSRAGAGNTIYF,TGTGCCAGCTCACGGGCAGGGGCTGGAAACACCATATATTTT
-,TRBV10-3,-,TRBJ1-1,CAIVSGADTEAFF,TGTGCCATCGTTTCAGGGGCGGACACTGAAGCTTTCTTT
-,TRBV7-3,once,TRBJ2-2,CASSFSNTGELFF,TGTGCCAGCAGCTTCTCCAACACCGGGGAGCTGTTTTTT
TRBD1,TRBV12-3/TRBV12-4,-,TRBJ2-5,CASSRTGSGTQYF,TGTGCCAGCAGTCGGACAGGGTCCGGGACCCAGTACTTC
TRBD1,TRBV6-5,-,TRBJ2-7,CASSYSGTGVSYEQYF,TGTGCCAGCAGTTACTCGGGGACAGGGGTGTCCTACGAGCAGTACTTC
-,TRBV28,-,TRBJ1-1,CASSPRRGGAEAFF,TGTGCCAGCAGTCCCCGCCGGGGGGGGGCGGAAGCTTTCTTT
-,TRBV10-1,-,TRBJ1-5,CASHTPGDRRNQPQHF,TGCGCCAGCCATACACCAGGGGATAGGCGCAATCAGCCCCAGCATTTT
TRBD2,TRBV6-2/TRBV6-3,few,TRBJ2-2,CASSWTSGGPDTGELFF,TGTGCCAGCAGTTGGACTAGCGGGGGGCCCGACACCGGGGAGCTGTTTTTT
TRBD1,TRBV6-2/TRBV6-3,-,TRBJ2-4,CASSLDRAAKNIQYF,TGTGCCAGCAGTCTGGACAGGGCTGCCAAAAACATTCAGTACTTC